This T cell receptor (beta chain) stems from a study of T cells in Graves' hyperthyroidism and ophthalmopathy. TCR beta CDR3 region amplification was performed from RNA transcripts. When the TCR CDR3 underwent first-round RT-PCR, the HTBI primer set was used. TCRdb re-analysed the multiplex PCR reads in MiXCR, keeping a single row per CDR3 protein. The table has 210,000 or so distinct CDR3 sequences, over 15% seen once. This clonotype turned up a few times. V gave up 11 bases and J gave up 0 bases, with 17 bases separating them. The CDR3 loop spans 15 amino acids. CDR1 and CDR2 from the germline V gene are MNHEY and SMNVEV (reference sequence).

The receptor was isolated from a man aged 45-65 years with Graves' hyperthyroidism. The chain couples TRBV27 to TRBJ2-4, with D unresolved. Input material: blood. In DNA, the CDR3 is TGTGCCGGACCTCCCATACCCGTAGCCAAAAACATTCAGTACTTC. Translated, it gives CAGPPIPVAKNIQYF.